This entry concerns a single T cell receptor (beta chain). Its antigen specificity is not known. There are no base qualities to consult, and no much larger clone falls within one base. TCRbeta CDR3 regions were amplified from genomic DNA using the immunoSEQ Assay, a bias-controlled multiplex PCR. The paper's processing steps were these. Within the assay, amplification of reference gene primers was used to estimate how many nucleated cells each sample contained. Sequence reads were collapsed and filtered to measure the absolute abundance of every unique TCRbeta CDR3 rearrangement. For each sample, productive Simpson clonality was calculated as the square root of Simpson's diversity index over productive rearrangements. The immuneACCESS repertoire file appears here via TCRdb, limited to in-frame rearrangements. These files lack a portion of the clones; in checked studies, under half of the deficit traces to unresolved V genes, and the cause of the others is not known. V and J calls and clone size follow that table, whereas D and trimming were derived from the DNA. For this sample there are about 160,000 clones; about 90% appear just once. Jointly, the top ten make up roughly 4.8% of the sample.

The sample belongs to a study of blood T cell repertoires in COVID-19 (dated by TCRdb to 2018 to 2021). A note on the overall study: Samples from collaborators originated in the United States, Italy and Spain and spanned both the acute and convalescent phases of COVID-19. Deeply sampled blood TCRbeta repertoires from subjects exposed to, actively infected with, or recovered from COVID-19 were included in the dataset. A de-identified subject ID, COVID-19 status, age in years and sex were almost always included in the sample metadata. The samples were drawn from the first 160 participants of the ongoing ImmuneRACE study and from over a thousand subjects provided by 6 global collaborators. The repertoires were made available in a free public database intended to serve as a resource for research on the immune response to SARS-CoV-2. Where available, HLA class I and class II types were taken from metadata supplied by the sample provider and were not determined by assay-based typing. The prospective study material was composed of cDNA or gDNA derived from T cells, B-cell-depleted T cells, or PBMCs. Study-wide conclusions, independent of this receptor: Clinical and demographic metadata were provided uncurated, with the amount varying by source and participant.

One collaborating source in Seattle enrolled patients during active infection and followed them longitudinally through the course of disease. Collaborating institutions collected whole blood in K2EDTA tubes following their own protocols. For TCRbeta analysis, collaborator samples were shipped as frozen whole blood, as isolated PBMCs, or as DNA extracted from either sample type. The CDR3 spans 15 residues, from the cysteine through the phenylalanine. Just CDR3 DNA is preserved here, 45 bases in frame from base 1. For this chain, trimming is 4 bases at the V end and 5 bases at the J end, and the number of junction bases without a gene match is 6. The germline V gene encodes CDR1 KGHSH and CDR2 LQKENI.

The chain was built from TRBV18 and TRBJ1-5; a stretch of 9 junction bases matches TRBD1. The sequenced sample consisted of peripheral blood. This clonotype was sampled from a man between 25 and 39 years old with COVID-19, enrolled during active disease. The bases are TGTGCCAGCTCACTACAGGGGGCGCGGGATCAGCCCCAGCATTTT. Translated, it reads CASSLQGARDQPQHF.